This is a list of T cell receptor beta chains from one sample in a study of cytomegalovirus exposure and HLA in healthy donors. Only in-frame clones appear in the TCRdb table, and some are missing; sequencing was by immunoSEQ multiplex PCR. The table shows some 120,000 clones, with around 60% occurring only once. The sequenced sample consisted of PBMCs. These receptors were taken from a woman between 40 and 50 years old in good health and CMV-seropositive. The CDR3 runs from the conserved cysteine through the conserved F or W. Fields, in order: J gene, V gene, clone size, D gene, CDR3 protein, CDR3 DNA. A D gene is named only where the DNA matches it firmly. Size is omitted from some rows. Given values are once, few, many or a class for expanded clones.

>TRBJ2-3|TRBV27|-|TRBD2
CASSLLREYTDTQYF
TGTGCCAGCAGTTTACTGCGGGAGTACACAGATACGCAGTATTTT
>TRBJ2-7|TRBV6-5|-|TRBD2
CASRFGTSGTYEQYF
TGTGCCAGCAGATTTGGGACTAGCGGTACCTACGAGCAGTACTTC
>TRBJ1-2|TRBV27|-|-
CASSASGFVYTF
TGTGCCAGCAGTGCCTCGGGATTTGTCTACACCTTC
>TRBJ2-7|TRBV6-5|-|-
CASRPGLDRDQYF
TGTGCCAGCAGGCCGGGACTCGATCGGGACCAGTACTTC
>TRBJ2-7|TRBV27|-|-
CASSRGASAGHEQYF
TGTGCCAGCTCTAGGGGGGCCTCAGCGGGACACGAGCAGTACTTC
>TRBJ2-7|TRBV7-2|-|TRBD1
CASSHTGTGREQYF
TGTGCCAGCAGCCATACCGGGACAGGGCGGGAGCAGTACTTC
>TRBJ2-7|TRBV19|-|TRBD2
CASSMKGTSGSWNYEQYF
TGTGCCAGTAGTATGAAGGGGACTAGCGGGAGTTGGAACTACGAGCAGTACTTC
>TRBJ1-2|TRBV7-2|few|TRBD1
CASSLVTGDGYTF
TGTGCCAGCAGCTTAGTTACAGGGGATGGCTACACCTTC
>TRBJ2-1|TRBV11-2|few|TRBD2
CASSPRTSGRFNEQFF
TGTGCCAGCAGCCCCCGGACTAGCGGGAGATTCAATGAGCAGTTCTTC
>TRBJ1-1|TRBV11-2|few|-
CASSLDREESGAFF
TGTGCCAGCAGCTTAGATCGAGAGGAGTCGGGAGCTTTCTTT
>TRBJ2-7|TRBV7-9|-|TRBD2
CASSYLLAGAYEQYF
TGTGCCAGCAGCTATTTGCTAGCGGGAGCCTACGAGCAGTACTTC
>TRBJ2-7|TRBV27|-|TRBD2
CASSYTRLAGGPGEQYF
TGTGCCAGCAGTTACACCCGTTTAGCGGGAGGGCCTGGTGAGCAGTACTTC
>TRBJ1-1|TRBV4-1|few|-
CASSQVFSAEAFF
TGCGCCAGCAGCCAAGTGTTTAGCGCTGAAGCTTTCTTT
>TRBJ2-7|TRBV25-1|-|-
CASSESGWNEQYF
TGTGCCAGCAGTGAGAGCGGGTGGAACGAGCAGTACTTC
>TRBJ2-1|TRBV13|-|-
CASSPTRLDNEQFF
TGTGCCAGCAGCCCTACTAGGTTGGACAATGAGCAGTTCTTC
>TRBJ2-7|TRBV6-5|-|TRBD2
CASSTSGGSYEQYF
TGTGCCAGCAGTACTTCCGGGGGGTCCTACGAGCAGTACTTC
>TRBJ1-1|TRBV10-3|-|TRBD1
CAISRTGPGTEAFF
TGTGCCATCAGTAGGACAGGCCCGGGGACTGAAGCTTTCTTT
>TRBJ2-1|TRBV4-2|-|-
CASSPEVPYNEQFF
TGTGCCAGCAGCCCGGAGGTGCCCTACAATGAGCAGTTCTTC